The rows below give T cell receptor beta chains drawn from one sample of a study of cytomegalovirus exposure and HLA in healthy donors. The repertoire was sequenced with immunoSEQ multiplex PCR; TCRdb's copy has only in-frame clones and lacks some. In the table there are 90,000 to 120,000 clones, approximately 79% of which are singletons. The sequencing input was PBMCs. These receptors all stem from a man younger than 35 in good health and CMV-seronegative. CDR3s include the opening cysteine and the closing phenylalanine or tryptophan. The order of the fields is D gene, clone size, CDR3 length, V gene, J gene, CDR3 DNA, CDR3 protein. A D gene is named only where the DNA matches it firmly. Rows may omit the clone size; those that give it use once, few, many or a size class.

>TRBD1|-|14|TRBV4-3|TRBJ1-4
TGCGCCAGCAGCCACGACAGGGCGGGGGAAAAACTGTTTTTT
CASSHDRAGEKLFF
>-|-|15|TRBV6-5|TRBJ1-2
TGTGCCAGCAGTTACTCGGGACAAGCTTACACTGGCTACACCTTC
CASSYSGQAYTGYTF
>-|-|13|TRBV6-5|TRBJ1-6
TGTGCCAGCAGATCTAATGATAATTCACCCCTCCACTTT
CASRSNDNSPLHF
>-|once|15|TRBV7-3|TRBJ2-3
TGTGCCAGCAGCTTAACGGGGGGGGCTTCAGATACGCAGTATTTT
CASSLTGGASDTQYF
>-|once|13|TRBV27|TRBJ2-3
TGTGCCAGCAGTTTCGCGCAGGGAGGTACGCAGTATTTT
CASSFAQGGTQYF
>TRBD1|-|15|TRBV14|TRBJ2-5
TGTGCCAGCAGCCAGTACAGGGGCGGGCAAGAGACCCAGTACTTC
CASSQYRGGQETQYF
>-|-|16|TRBV6-6|TRBJ2-2
TGTGCCAGCAGTCATTTCGGAGAAGCGAACACCGGGGAGCTGTTTTTT
CASSHFGEANTGELFF
>-|-|15|TRBV28|TRBJ2-5
TGTGCCAGCAGTTCAACCGGGACATACCAAGAGACCCAGTACTTC
CASSSTGTYQETQYF
>TRBD1|-|15|TRBV7-7|TRBJ1-2
TGTGCTAGCAGCTTTTCTCGGACAGGGGGTTATGGCTACACCTTC
CASSFSRTGGYGYTF
>-|-|16|TRBV15|TRBJ1-1
TGTGCCACCAGCAGAGAGGGGCCGGGGGGGAACACTGAAGCTTTCTTT
CATSREGPGGNTEAFF